These 4 T cell receptor beta chains originate from one sample sequenced in a study of CD8 T cells in Susac syndrome. When the RNA was reverse transcribed, random hexamers were used with an input of about 0.5 to 1 ug. From the immunoSEQ multiplex PCR reads, TCRdb called clonotypes with MiXCR, one entry per CDR3 protein. The table records 150,000 to 200,000 distinct CDR3 sequences, almost 96% of them present only once. Sequenced: CD4+ T cells from PBMCs. The receptors here all came from a human donor with multiple sclerosis.

The J gene is TRBJ2-2, the V gene TRBV9, with D possibly being TRBD1 (5 bases). Trimming pared 6 bases from V and 6 bases from J, leaving 18 bases between. Germline CDR1 and CDR2: SGDLS and YYNGEE. The CDR3 loop spans 15 amino acids. CDR3 DNA: TGTGCCAGCACCCAGGGTCCCCAATGGGCCGGGGAGCTGTTTTTT. Amino acid sequence: CASTQGPQWAGELFF.

V gene TRBV11-2 combines with J gene TRBJ1-3, with TRBD1 matching 9 bases. This CDR3 contains 17 residues. Germline values: CDR1 SGHAT, CDR2 FQNNGV. V lost 2 bases and J lost 4; bases outside the gene matches: 9. The CDR3 sequence is CASSLRDRDSGGNTIYF. DNA for the CDR3: TGTGCCAGCAGCTTAAGGGACAGGGACTCTGGCGGAAACACCATATATTTT.

The J gene is TRBJ2-1, the V gene TRBV7-3; D perhaps matches TRBD1 (6 bases). Trimming pared 1 base from V and 9 bases from J, leaving 16 bases between. CDR3 length: 15 residues. Germline V gene sequence: CDR1 SGHTA, CDR2 FQGTGA. This CDR3 reads CASSLRGGRVGEQFF. DNA for the CDR3: TGTGCCAGCAGCTTAAGAGGGGGTAGGGTAGGTGAGCAGTTCTTC.

This clonotype was found once. The chain is built from TRBV5-1 and TRBJ2-3; D gene uncertain. CDR1 is SGHRS and CDR2 is YFSETQ in the germline V gene. Trimming took off 0 bases at V and 0 bases at J, with 5 bases between the two ends. This CDR3 spans 14 amino acids. The DNA for the CDR3 is TGCGCCAGCAGCTTGGTGCAGAGCACAGATACGCAGTATTTT. Translation gives CASSLVQSTDTQYF.